This TCR beta chain was profiled in a study of T cell repertoires in cytomegalovirus infection. Overall study: Signatures in public TCR beta sequences pointed to both CMV infection and matching HLA type.

TCRdb processed the reads anew with MiXCR; each CDR3 protein has one entry. Seen here are about 740,000 distinct CDR3 sequences, 35% to 45% observed once, and the top ten hold 2.5% to 3.5%. This clonotype was found a few times. Looked up from germline, CDR1 is MNHNS and CDR2 is SASEGT. V was cut by 5 bases and J by 5 bases, with 13 bases left in between. This CDR3 region has 14 residues. This clonotype originated in a human donor in good health (CMV status not recorded). Some clones in this sample may be carry-over from other donors' samples. The chain recombines TRBV6-1 with TRBJ2-1; D call uncertain. Material for sequencing was PBMCs. The DNA for the CDR3 is TGTGCCAGCAGTTATCAGGCTTGGAACAATGAGCAGTTCTTC. Protein sequence: CASSYQAWNNEQFF.